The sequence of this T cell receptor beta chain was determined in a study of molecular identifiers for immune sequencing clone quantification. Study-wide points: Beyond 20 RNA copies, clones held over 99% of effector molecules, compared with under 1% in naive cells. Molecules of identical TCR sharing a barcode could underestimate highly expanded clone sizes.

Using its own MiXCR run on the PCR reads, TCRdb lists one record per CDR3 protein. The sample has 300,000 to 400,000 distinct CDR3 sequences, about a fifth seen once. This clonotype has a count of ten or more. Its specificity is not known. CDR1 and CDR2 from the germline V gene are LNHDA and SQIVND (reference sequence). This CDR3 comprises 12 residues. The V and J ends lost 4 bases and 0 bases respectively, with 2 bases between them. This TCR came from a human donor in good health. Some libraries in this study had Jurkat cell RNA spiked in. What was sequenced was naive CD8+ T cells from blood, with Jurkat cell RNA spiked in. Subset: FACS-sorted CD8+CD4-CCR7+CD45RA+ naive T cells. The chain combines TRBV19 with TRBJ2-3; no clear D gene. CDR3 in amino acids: CASSKSTDTQYF. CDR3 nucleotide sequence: TGTGCCAGTAGTAAGAGCACAGATACGCAGTATTTT.